A single sample gave rise to the 23 T cell receptor beta chains below, sequenced in a study of cytomegalovirus exposure and HLA in healthy donors. The study ran its PCR with 60 Vbeta and 13 Jbeta primers. Sequenced by immunoSEQ multiplex PCR; TCRdb stores in-frame clones only, minus some. The data hold approximately 190,000 clones, with more than 70% observed a single time. The source material was PBMCs. The receptors were sampled from a boy aged 10-17 years in good health and CMV-seronegative.

This clone was counted a single time. The chain's CDR3 is CASSFPGRTSAEAFF. The CDR3 bases are TGTGCCAGCAGTTTCCCGGGGAGGACATCCGCTGAAGCTTTCTTT. J is TRBJ1-1 and V is TRBV28; D is possibly TRBD1 (5 bases). V was shortened by 3 bases and J by 6 bases, with 17 bases between the two germline ends. CDR1 MDHEN and CDR2 SYDVKM come from the germline V gene. The CDR3 extends over 15 amino acids.

The V and J genes are TRBV7-6 and TRBJ2-7, with D uncertain. Germline lookup yields CDR1 SGHVS and CDR2 FNYEAQ. Trimming took 1 base from V and 1 from J, leaving 11 bases between them. This CDR3 has 15 amino acids. This CDR3 is CASSLEVSSSYEQYF. The CDR3 nucleotides are TGTGCCAGCAGCTTAGAAGTGTCCAGTTCCTACGAGCAGTACTTC.

The chain combines TRBV6-5 with TRBJ2-1, with D possibly TRBD2 on 5 matching bases. From germline, CDR1 is MNHEY and CDR2 SVGAGI. The CDR3 is made up of 12 amino acids. The germline V and J ends were trimmed by 6 bases and 8 bases, with 11 bases remaining between them. The CDR3 protein is CASRVSGDEQFF. The CDR3 DNA is TGTGCCAGCAGGGTAAGCGGCGATGAGCAGTTCTTC.

The CDR3 DNA follows: TGTGCCAGCAACTGGGGGCCAGCGGGAGACACAGATACGCAGTATTTT. It translates to CASNWGPAGDTDTQYF. The V and J genes are TRBV7-9 and TRBJ2-3, with 8 bases fitting TRBD2. The CDR3 is made up of 16 amino acids. Germline lookup yields CDR1 SEHNR and CDR2 FQNEAQ (reference sequence). V trimming: 7 bases; J trimming: 2 bases; junction bases outside the gene matches: 11.

The genes are TRBV7-9 and TRBJ2-2; TRBD1 matches 8 bases. The V gene end was trimmed by 4 bases and the J gene end by 7 bases; junction bases not matched to a gene: 11. The CDR3 sequence is 16 residues long. Germline values: CDR1 SEHNR, CDR2 FQNEAQ (reference sequence). The CDR3 reads CASSSQGASGIGELFF. The CDR3 DNA reads TGTGCCAGCAGCTCTCAGGGGGCCTCAGGTATCGGGGAGCTGTTTTTT.

V gene TRBV27 combines with J gene TRBJ1-1, with a possible D match to TRBD1 (6 bases). V lost 6 bases and J 1 base, leaving 15 bases between the germline ends. The germline V gene encodes CDR1 MNHEY and CDR2 SMNVEV (reference sequence). This CDR3 region has 15 residues. CDR3 coding DNA: TGTGCCAGCAGACGCCCGGACAGAAGGAACACTGAAGCTTTCTTT. It encodes CASRRPDRRNTEAFF.

This chain joins TRBV28 and TRBJ2-5; 11 nucleotides line up with TRBD2. Germline V gene lookup returns CDR1 MDHEN and CDR2 SYDVKM. The CDR3 is 15 residues long. J was trimmed by 4 bases and V by 5 bases; bases with no gene match: 6. Here the CDR3 reads CASSPGLAVRETQYF. CDR3 sequence (DNA): TGTGCCAGCAGTCCGGGACTAGCGGTGAGAGAGACCCAGTACTTC.

This chain links TRBV5-1 with TRBJ2-5; TRBD1 matches 10 bases. The CDR3 runs 14 residues. The V gene's germline CDR1 is SGHRS and CDR2 YFSETQ. V trimming: 5 bases; J trimming: 6 bases; junction bases outside the gene matches: 7. CDR3 in amino acids: CASSNPGQGKTQYF. The CDR3 bases are TGCGCCAGCAGTAATCCGGGACAGGGGAAGACCCAGTACTTC. The full variable domain, in which reference TRBV5-1 and TRBJ2-5 provide the parts outside the CDR3, is KAGVTQTPRYLIKTRGQQVTLSCSPISGHRSVSWYQQTPGQGLQFLFEYFSETQRNKGNFPGRFSGRQFSNSRSEMNVSTLELGDSALYLCASSNPGQGKTQYFGPGTRLLVL.

The chain carries TRBV27 and TRBJ2-3, with D possibly TRBD1 on 5 matching bases. This CDR3 has 15 residues. With 9 bases removed from V and 0 bases from J, the gap between germline ends came to 16 bases. Germline CDR1 is MNHEY and CDR2 is SMNVEV (reference sequence). The DNA for the CDR3 is TGTGCCAGTAAAGTAACAGGAGCTAGCACAGATACGCAGTATTTT. Its protein product is CASKVTGASTDTQYF.

This clone appeared once. V gene TRBV4-1 combines with J gene TRBJ2-3; tentatively, D is TRBD1 (5 bases). V gave up 1 base and J gave up 2 bases, with 7 bases separating them. The CDR3 runs 14 residues. In germline, CDR1 is MGHRA, CDR2 YSYEKL. The CDR3 sequence is CASSQVTVTDTQYF. CDR3 in DNA: TGCGCCAGCAGCCAAGTGACAGTCACAGATACGCAGTATTTT.

The V call is TRBV9, the J call TRBJ2-7; 10 nucleotides line up with TRBD2. Trimming removed 4 bases from V and 3 bases from J; junction bases left unmatched: 10. Germline V gene data show CDR1 as SGDLS and CDR2 as YYNGEE. There are 16 residues in the CDR3. This CDR3 is CASSPSSSGGYYEQYF. Written as DNA, the CDR3 is TGTGCCAGCAGCCCGAGCTCTAGCGGGGGATACTACGAGCAGTACTTC. The full variable domain, completed using reference TRBV9 and TRBJ2-7, is DSGVTQTPKHLITATGQRVTLRCSPRSGDLSVYWYQQSLDQGLQFLIQYYNGEERAKGNILERFSAQQFPDLHSELNLSSLELGDSALYFCASSPSSSGGYYEQYFGPGTRLTVT.

A single count supports this clone. The rearrangement links TRBV4-2 to TRBJ2-2, with D tentatively TRBD2 (6 bases). Trimming removed 3 bases from V and 5 bases from J, with 13 bases in between. This CDR3 comprises 15 residues. Germline V gene data show CDR1 as LGHNA and CDR2 as YNFKEQ. The CDR3 loop reads CASSHNTGTTGELFF. In DNA, the CDR3 is TGTGCCAGCAGCCATAACACCGGGACTACCGGGGAGCTGTTTTTT.

The chain employs TRBV30 and TRBJ1-5; TRBD1 matches 9 bases. The V and J ends lost 2 bases and 3 bases, in that order; junction bases with no gene match: 8. This CDR3 region has 16 residues. Per germline, CDR1 GTSNPN and CDR2 SVGIG (reference sequence). The CDR3 DNA follows: TGTGCCTGGAGTCCGACAGGGGGTTGGGTCAATCAGCCCCAGCATTTT. It translates to CAWSPTGGWVNQPQHF.

The chain links TRBV6-4 to TRBJ2-6; no definite D call. The germline V and J ends were trimmed by 0 bases and 0 bases, with 6 bases remaining between them. This CDR3 region has 16 residues. CDR1 and CDR2 (germline): MRHNA, SNTAGT. DNA of the CDR3: TGTGCCAGCAGTGACTCAGATAGCTCTGGGGCCAACGTCCTGACTTTC. It specifies CASSDSDSSGANVLTF.

The rearrangement uses TRBV7-2 and TRBJ2-5; 10 bases align to TRBD2. V was pared by 3 bases and J by 5 bases, with 6 bases of the junction left unmatched. CDR1 and CDR2 from the germline V gene are SGHTA and FQGNSA. CDR3 length: 15 amino acids. The CDR3 region has the DNA TGTGCCAGCAGCTTCGCTAGCGGGAGTGGGGAGACCCAGTACTTC. Translation gives CASSFASGSGETQYF.

The chain employs TRBV27 and TRBJ2-7; D might be TRBD1 (6 bases). Germline V gives CDR1 MNHEY, CDR2 SMNVEV (reference sequence). V lost 2 bases to trimming and J lost 5 bases, with 10 bases between them. The CDR3 has 13 residues. This CDR3 is CASSLHRVDEQYF. The DNA of the CDR3 is TGTGCCAGCAGTTTACACAGGGTCGACGAGCAGTACTTC.

This clone was seen a few times. The chain employs TRBV2 and TRBJ2-5, with 8 bases fitting TRBD2. Judging by the DNA end, TRBJ2-7 fits better; the J call may be wrong. The CDR3 extends over 13 amino acids. Germline-derived CDR1 and CDR2 are SNHLY and FYNNEI. CDR3 nucleotide sequence: TGTGCCACCCCCGGGGGTAGCGGGGACGAGCAGTACTTC. Residues: CATPGGSGDEQYF.

This chain's CDR3 is CSVEIPHGVSYEQYF. CDR3 bases: TGCAGCGTTGAAATCCCGCACGGGGTGAGCTACGAGCAGTACTTC. The chain joins TRBV29-1 to TRBJ2-5; D is perhaps TRBD2 (5 bases). The J call may be mistaken, given a closer DNA end match to TRBJ2-7. This CDR3 is built from 15 residues. Per germline, CDR1 SQVTM and CDR2 ANQGSEA.

The chain combines TRBV7-9 with TRBJ2-3; D may be TRBD2 (6 bases). Deletions cut 4 bases from V and 0 bases from J, with 14 bases between. The germline V gene has CDR1 SEHNR and CDR2 FQNEAQ (reference sequence). The CDR3 covers 16 residues. DNA of the CDR3: TGTGCCAGCAGCTCGGGACTCCGACATAGCACAGATACGCAGTATTTT. Protein sequence: CASSSGLRHSTDTQYF.

As regards this clone: Other DNA sequences in the same sample also yield this CDR3. The chain carries TRBV19 and TRBJ1-1, with a tentative D call TRBD1 (5 bases). Trimming removed 3 bases at V and 2 bases at J, with 10 bases between. CDR3 size: 14 residues. CDR1 and CDR2 (germline): LNHDA, SQIVND (reference sequence). CDR3 amino acids: CASSIGQGNTEAFF. The CDR3 DNA reads as TGTGCCAGTAGTATTGGGCAGGGAAACACTGAAGCTTTCTTT.

This chain links TRBV5-1 with TRBJ2-4, with D possibly matching TRBD1 (5 bases). Trimming took off 4 bases at V and 12 bases at J, with 14 bases between the two ends. This CDR3 comprises 12 residues. Germline lookup yields CDR1 SGHRS and CDR2 YFSETQ. The CDR3 region is CASSLPGFDQYF. The DNA for the CDR3 is TGCGCCAGCAGCCTTCCAGGGTTTGATCAGTACTTC.

The CDR3 sequence: CASSGPDSGANVLTF. In DNA, the CDR3 is TGTGCCAGCAGTGGCCCCGACAGTGGGGCCAACGTCCTGACTTTC. The rearrangement links TRBV28 to TRBJ2-6; tentative D call: TRBD1 (5 bases). From germline, CDR1 is MDHEN and CDR2 SYDVKM. With 5 bases removed from V and 3 bases from J, the gap between germline ends came to 11 bases. The CDR3 runs 15 residues.

Comments on this clone: A junction end diverges from the germline sequence, so it may reflect a read error. The chain uses TRBV7-7 and TRBJ2-7; D perhaps matches TRBD1 (6 bases). This CDR3 is 15 amino acids long. Germline CDR1 and CDR2: SSHAT and FNYEAQ (reference sequence). Here the CDR3 reads CASSLVGTSTYEQYF. In DNA, the CDR3 is TGTGCTAGCAGCTTAGTCGGGACATCCACCTACGAGCAGTACTTC.